This entry features one TCR beta chain sequence. This table comes from immunoSEQ multiplex PCR, and its TCRdb copy is limited to in-frame clones, with some not included. The repertoire holds about 42,000 clones, around 90% seen once, with less than 3% in the top ten. CDR3 size: 14 residues. V lost 2 bases and J lost 2; bases outside the gene matches: 0. Germline CDR1 SGHAT, CDR2 FQNNGV. The sample belongs to a study of blood T cell repertoires in COVID-19. This receptor was taken from a man over 45 with active COVID-19. Sequencing was carried out using peripheral blood. This chain joins TRBV11-2 and TRBJ1-3, with 7 bases identical to TRBD1. Here the CDR3 reads CASSLQGAGNTIYF. CDR3 bases: TGTGCCAGCAGCTTACAGGGGGCTGGAAACACCATATATTTT. Variable domain in full (rest from reference TRBV11-2 and TRBJ1-3): EAGVAQSPRYKIIEKRQSVAFWCNPISGHATLYWYQQILGQGPKLLIQFQNNGVVDDSQLPKDRFSAERLKGVDSTLKIQPAKLEDSAVYLCASSLQGAGNTIYFGEGSWLTVV.